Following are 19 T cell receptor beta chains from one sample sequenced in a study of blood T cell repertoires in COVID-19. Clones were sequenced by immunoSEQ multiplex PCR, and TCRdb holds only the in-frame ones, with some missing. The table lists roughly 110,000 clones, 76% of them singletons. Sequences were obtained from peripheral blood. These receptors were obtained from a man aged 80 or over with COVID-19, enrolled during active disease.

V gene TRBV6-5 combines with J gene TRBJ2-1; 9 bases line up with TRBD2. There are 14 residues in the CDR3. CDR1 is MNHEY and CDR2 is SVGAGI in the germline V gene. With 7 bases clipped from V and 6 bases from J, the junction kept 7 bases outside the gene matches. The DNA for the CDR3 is TGTGCCAGCAATTTAGCGGGAGCTAGCAATGAGCAGTTCTTC. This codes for CASNLAGASNEQFF.

The CDR3, as DNA: TGTGCCAGAAGCAACTGGACAAGGGGGCCACCGGCGGGCTACAATGAGCAGTTCTTC. It is translated as CARSNWTRGPPAGYNEQFF. V usage is TRBV5-3 and J usage is TRBJ2-1, with TRBD1 matching over 7 bases. TRBV5-3 is known as an ORF, though its function is uncertain. Trimming at V came to 4 bases and at J to 3 bases, leaving 19 bases not matched to a gene. This CDR3 contains 19 residues.

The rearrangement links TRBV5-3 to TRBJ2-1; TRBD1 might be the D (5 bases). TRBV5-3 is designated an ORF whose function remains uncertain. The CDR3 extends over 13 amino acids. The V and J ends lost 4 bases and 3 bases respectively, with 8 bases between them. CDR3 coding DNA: TGTGCCAGAAGCGTCACAGGCTACAATGAGCAGTTCTTC. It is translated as CARSVTGYNEQFF.

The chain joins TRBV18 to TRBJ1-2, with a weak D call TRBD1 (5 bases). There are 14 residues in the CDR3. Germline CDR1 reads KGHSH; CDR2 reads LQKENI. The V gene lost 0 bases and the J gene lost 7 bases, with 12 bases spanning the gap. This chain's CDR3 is CASSPPRGPGGYTF. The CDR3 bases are TGTGCCAGCTCACCACCGCGGGGACCAGGTGGCTACACCTTC.

The CDR3 loop reads CASSKKSGRSCEQYF. The DNA for the CDR3 is TGTGCCAGCAGCAAAAAGAGCGGGAGAAGCTGCGAGCAGTACTTC. The chain has TRBV21-1 and TRBJ2-7; the table assigns TRBD2, which was not confirmed against the DNA. TRBV21-1 is given as a pseudogene. CDR3 length: 15 amino acids.

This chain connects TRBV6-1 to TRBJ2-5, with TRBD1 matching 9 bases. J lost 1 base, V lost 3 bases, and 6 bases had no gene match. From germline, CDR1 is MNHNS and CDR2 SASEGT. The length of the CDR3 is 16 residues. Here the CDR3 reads CASSDRWGQGQETQYF. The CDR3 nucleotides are TGTGCCAGCAGTGATCGTTGGGGACAGGGCCAAGAGACCCAGTACTTC.

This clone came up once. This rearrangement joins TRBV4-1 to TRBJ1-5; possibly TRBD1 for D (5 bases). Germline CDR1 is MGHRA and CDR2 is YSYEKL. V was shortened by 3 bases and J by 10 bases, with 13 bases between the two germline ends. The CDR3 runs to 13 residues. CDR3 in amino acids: CASSQTSGDPQHF. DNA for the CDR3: TGCGCCAGCAGCCAGACCTCGGGGGACCCCCAGCATTTT.

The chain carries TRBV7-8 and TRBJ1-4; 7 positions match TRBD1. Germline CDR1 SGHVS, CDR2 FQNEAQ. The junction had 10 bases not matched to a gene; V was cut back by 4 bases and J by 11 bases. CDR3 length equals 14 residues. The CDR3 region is CASSSGGRGKKLFF. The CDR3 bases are TGTGCCAGCAGCTCAGGAGGCAGGGGGAAGAAACTGTTTTTT.

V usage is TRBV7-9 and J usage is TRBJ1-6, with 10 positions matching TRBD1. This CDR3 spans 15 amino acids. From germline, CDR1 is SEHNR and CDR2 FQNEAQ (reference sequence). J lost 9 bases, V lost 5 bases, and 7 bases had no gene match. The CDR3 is CASSIPGQGTSPLHF. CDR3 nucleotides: TGTGCCAGCAGCATACCGGGACAGGGGACTTCACCCCTCCACTTT.

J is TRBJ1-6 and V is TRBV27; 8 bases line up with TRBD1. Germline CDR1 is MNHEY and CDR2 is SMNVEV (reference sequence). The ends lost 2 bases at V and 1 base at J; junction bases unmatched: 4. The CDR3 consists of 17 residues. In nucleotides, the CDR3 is TGTGCCAGCAGTTTACAACAGGGGGAATCCTATAATTCACCCCTCCACTTT. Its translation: CASSLQQGESYNSPLHF.

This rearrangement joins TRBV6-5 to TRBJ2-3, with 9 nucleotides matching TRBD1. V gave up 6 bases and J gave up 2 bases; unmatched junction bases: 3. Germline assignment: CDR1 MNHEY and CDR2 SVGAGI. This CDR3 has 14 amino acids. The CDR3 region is CASSYRGLTDTQYF. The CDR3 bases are TGTGCCAGCAGCTACAGGGGGCTCACAGATACGCAGTATTTT.

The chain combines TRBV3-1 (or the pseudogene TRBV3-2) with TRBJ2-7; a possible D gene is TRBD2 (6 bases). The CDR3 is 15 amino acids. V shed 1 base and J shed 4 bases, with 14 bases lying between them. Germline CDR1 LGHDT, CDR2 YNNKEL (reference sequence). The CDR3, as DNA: TGTGCCAGCAGCCAAGGAGGGCGGGACCTTTACGAGCAGTACTTC. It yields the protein CASSQGGRDLYEQYF.

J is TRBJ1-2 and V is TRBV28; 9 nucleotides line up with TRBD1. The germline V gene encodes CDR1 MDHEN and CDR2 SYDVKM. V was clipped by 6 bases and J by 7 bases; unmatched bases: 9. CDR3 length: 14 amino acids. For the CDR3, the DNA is TGTGCCAGCAGGACTCCGGGACAGGGTTTTGGCTACACCTTC. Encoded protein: CASRTPGQGFGYTF.

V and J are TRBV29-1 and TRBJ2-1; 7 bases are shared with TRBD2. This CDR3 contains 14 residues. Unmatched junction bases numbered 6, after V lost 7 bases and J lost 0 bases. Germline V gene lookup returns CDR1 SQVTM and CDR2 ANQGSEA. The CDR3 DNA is TGCAGCGCCGAGGGCGGGAGCTCCTACAATGAGCAGTTCTTC. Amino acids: CSAEGGSSYNEQFF.

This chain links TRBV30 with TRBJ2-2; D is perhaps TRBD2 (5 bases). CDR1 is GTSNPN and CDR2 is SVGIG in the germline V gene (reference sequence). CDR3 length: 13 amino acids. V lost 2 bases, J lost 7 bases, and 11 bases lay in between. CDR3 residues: CAWSLASNGELFF. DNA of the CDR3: TGTGCCTGGAGTCTGGCTAGCAACGGGGAGCTGTTTTTT.

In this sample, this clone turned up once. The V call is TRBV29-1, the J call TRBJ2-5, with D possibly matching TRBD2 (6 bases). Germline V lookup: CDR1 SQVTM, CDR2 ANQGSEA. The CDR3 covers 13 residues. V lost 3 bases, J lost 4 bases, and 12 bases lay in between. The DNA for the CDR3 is TGCAGCGTTGACGGGGGAAAAACAGAGACCCAGTACTTC. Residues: CSVDGGKTETQYF. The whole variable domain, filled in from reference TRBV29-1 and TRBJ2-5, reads SAVISQKPSRDICQRGTSLTIQCQVDSQVTMMFWYRQQPGQSLTLIATANQGSEATYESGFVIDKFPISRPNLTFSTLTVSNMSPEDSSIYLCSVDGGKTETQYFGPGTRLLVL.

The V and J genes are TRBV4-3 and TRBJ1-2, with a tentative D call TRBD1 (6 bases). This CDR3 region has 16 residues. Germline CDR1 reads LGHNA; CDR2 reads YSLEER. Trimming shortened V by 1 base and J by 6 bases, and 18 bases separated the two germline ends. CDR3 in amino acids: CASSQGGGEGMHGYTF. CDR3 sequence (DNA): TGCGCCAGCAGCCAAGGAGGGGGGGAAGGGATGCATGGCTACACCTTC.

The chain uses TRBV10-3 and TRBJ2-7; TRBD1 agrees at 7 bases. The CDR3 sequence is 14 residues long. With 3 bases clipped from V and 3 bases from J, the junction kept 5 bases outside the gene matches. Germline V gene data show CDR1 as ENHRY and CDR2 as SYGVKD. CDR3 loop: CAISDMGQNYEQYF. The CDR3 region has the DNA TGTGCCATCAGTGATATGGGACAGAACTACGAGCAGTACTTC.

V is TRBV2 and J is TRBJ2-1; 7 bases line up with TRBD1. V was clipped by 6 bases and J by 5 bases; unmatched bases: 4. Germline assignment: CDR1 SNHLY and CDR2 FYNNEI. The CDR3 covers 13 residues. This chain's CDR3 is CASSPDRDNEQFF. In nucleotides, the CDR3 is TGTGCCAGCAGCCCTGACAGGGACAATGAGCAGTTCTTC.